The clone carrying this TCR beta chain was observed a single time. Looked up from germline, CDR1 is LNHDA and CDR2 is SQIVND (reference sequence). Trimming cost V 8 bases and J 10 bases; bases outside gene matches: 8. The CDR3 length is 13 residues. The sample belongs to a study of CD8+CD57+ T cells in acquired aplastic anemia. Genomic DNA constituted the template upon which TCR beta VDJ and CDR3 profiling was performed. Using its own MiXCR run on the reads, TCRdb lists one record per CDR3 protein. The data show hundreds of thousands of distinct CDR3 sequences, approximately 45% seen once. Patients selected for sequencing had displayed CD8+CD57+ cell expansion by flow cytometry. Every one of the patients had aplastic anemia (severe, acquired). All patients were therapy-naive when blood was sampled.

The chain uses TRBV19 and TRBJ1-6, with TRBD1 matching over 7 bases. Sample: sorted CD4+, CD8+, or CD8+CD57+ T cells (not recorded which) from PBMCs. The TCR was taken from a human donor with aplastic anemia. The CDR3 sequence is CASHPTGPSPLHF. The CDR3 region has the DNA TGTGCCAGTCACCCGACAGGGCCCTCACCCCTCCACTTT.